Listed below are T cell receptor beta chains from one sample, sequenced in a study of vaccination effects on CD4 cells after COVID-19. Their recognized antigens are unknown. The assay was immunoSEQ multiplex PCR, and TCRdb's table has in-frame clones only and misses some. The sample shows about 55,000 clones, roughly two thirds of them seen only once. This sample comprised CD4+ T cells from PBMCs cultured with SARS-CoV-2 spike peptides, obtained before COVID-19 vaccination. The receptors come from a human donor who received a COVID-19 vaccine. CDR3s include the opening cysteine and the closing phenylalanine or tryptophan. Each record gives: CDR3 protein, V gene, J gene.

CDR3: CASGTGGNREQFF; V: TRBV5-1; J: TRBJ2-1
CDR3: CASKTSGLTDTQYF; V: TRBV21-1; J: TRBJ2-3
CDR3: CASSPKDLYWGYTF; V: TRBV18; J: TRBJ1-2
CDR3: CASRPTSEVSGELFF; V: TRBV6-5; J: TRBJ2-2
CDR3: CASSLNQGASGGYTF; V: TRBV7-2; J: TRBJ1-2
CDR3: CASSPRGAIDIQYF; V: TRBV7-9; J: TRBJ2-4
CDR3: CAWSVRENTEAFF; V: TRBV30; J: TRBJ1-1
CDR3: CAISDVGSRSYEQYF; V: TRBV10-3; J: TRBJ2-7
CDR3: CSVEGEGLSEQYF; V: TRBV29-1; J: TRBJ2-7
CDR3: CSASPGLAGVIHEQYF; V: TRBV20-1; J: TRBJ2-7
CDR3: CASSVAGAGRETQYF; V: TRBV5-1; J: TRBJ2-5
CDR3: CASSLAGGRETGELFF; V: TRBV11-3; J: TRBJ2-2
CDR3: CASSRDSHSYEQYF; V: TRBV6-5; J: TRBJ2-7
CDR3: CARAPMGPNYGYTF; V: TRBV21-1; J: TRBJ1-2
CDR3: CASSPRDILAKNIQYF; V: TRBV18; J: TRBJ2-4
CDR3: CATSRGGTNSPLHF; V: TRBV15; J: TRBJ1-6
CDR3: CASRQQVNTEAFF; V: TRBV6-4; J: TRBJ1-1
CDR3: CASSPTGYSNQPQHF; V: TRBV19; J: TRBJ1-5
CDR3: CASSSQETQYF; V: TRBV19; J: TRBJ2-5
CDR3: CASMEDRGLGNIQYF; V: TRBV2; J: TRBJ2-4
CDR3: CASSLSTSGGATDTQYF; V: TRBV27; J: TRBJ2-3
CDR3: CASTLSGPFYEQYF; V: TRBV28; J: TRBJ2-7
CDR3: CASSIRGQATLNEQYF; V: TRBV19; J: TRBJ2-7
CDR3: CASSQAGAAGYGYTF; V: TRBV14; J: TRBJ1-2
CDR3: CASSSLFPGTSGRAGELFF; V: TRBV6-6; J: TRBJ2-2
CDR3: CASSLMGGTTWRFF; V: TRBV11-2; J: TRBJ2-1
CDR3: CASSLGRPVSKQYF; V: TRBV27; J: TRBJ2-7
CDR3: CASSHRGWKSDGYTF; V: TRBV3-1/TRBV3-2; J: TRBJ1-2
CDR3: CASSVLPDTDTQYF; V: TRBV9; J: TRBJ2-3
CDR3: CASSKGIYRGGEQFF; V: TRBV21-1; J: TRBJ2-1
CDR3: CAWSGTGEQYF; V: TRBV30; J: TRBJ2-7
CDR3: CASTLSGINGELFF; V: TRBV19; J: TRBJ2-2
CDR3: CASSLDGGVSYEQYF; V: TRBV7-2; J: TRBJ2-7
CDR3: CASNPGTGELFF; V: TRBV3-1/TRBV3-2; J: TRBJ2-2
CDR3: CASSTYRGPNTEAFF; V: TRBV28; J: TRBJ1-1
CDR3: CASTGLRNTGELFF; V: TRBV6-5; J: TRBJ2-2
CDR3: CAWSAPDKREATQYF; V: TRBV30; J: TRBJ2-5
CDR3: CASSQESSRKLFF; V: TRBV4-2; J: TRBJ1-4
CDR3: CASSWTNTDTQYF; V: TRBV5-1; J: TRBJ2-3
CDR3: CASSQGGQGTEAFF; V: TRBV4-2; J: TRBJ1-1